The source of this T cell receptor beta chain is a study of shared clonotypes between healthy human individuals. The CDR3 covers 15 residues. V was cut by 0 bases and J by 1 base, with 8 bases left in between. Germline assignment: CDR1 SEHNR and CDR2 FQNEAQ (reference sequence). In regard to this clone: The same CDR3 can be traced to other DNA sequences in this sample.

The assay was immunoSEQ multiplex PCR, and TCRdb's table has in-frame clones only and misses some. There are about 2.4 million clones in the sample; 85% to 95% occur only once, and over 0.12% lies in the top ten. Material for sequencing was naive CD4+ T cells sorted from blood. Subset of the sample: CD45RA+ positively selected. The sequence derives from a young man in good health. The chain has TRBV7-9 and TRBJ2-3, with a weak D call TRBD1 (6 bases). CDR3 coding DNA: TGTGCCAGCAGCTTAGCGGCAGGGGGCACAGATACGCAGTATTTT. Translating it yields CASSLAAGGTDTQYF.